This T cell receptor beta chain was recovered during a study of vaccination and CD4 T cells after COVID-19 (dated by TCRdb to 2021 to 2024). Regarding the complete study: SARS-CoV-2 positivity had been established in the convalescent patients by nasal swab PCR, and mild disease was recorded in nine of these patients and severe disease in one. The spike-specific CD4+ TCR repertoire was compared before and after mRNA vaccination in about nine COVID-19 convalescent patients and a few infection-naive healthy vaccine recipients. For a few convalescent patients, samples were collected at an early post-vaccination timepoint (day 14) as well as at a late post-vaccination timepoint (days 161 to 241). For stimulating the cultures, overlapping spike peptide pools were used, derived from SARS-CoV-2 as well as from the common cold coronaviruses HCoV-NL63, HCoV-OC43 and HCoV-229E. In the convalescent cohort there were six males and four females, among whom were two Hispanic individuals, seven Caucasians, two Asians and one multiracial person. Post-vaccine blood samples were obtained a median of approximately 74 days after the second vaccine dose, with a range of roughly 14 to 241 days. In control cultures, a CEFX viral epitope pool was used as positive control, an HIV-1 Nef peptide pool was used as negative control, or no peptide was added. Post-COVID blood samples were collected from convalescent patients a median of around 100 days after diagnosis, with a range of about 30 to 180 days. Participants got two doses of the Pfizer-BioNTech BNT162b2 vaccine (n=8) or two doses of the Moderna mRNA-1273 vaccine (n=2). Overall study results and their limits: In convalescent patients, nearly all vaccine-specific clones (304 of 307) were found to be mono-reactive for SARS-CoV-2 spike rather than cross-reactive with common cold coronaviruses. An increase in the median number of SARS-CoV-2-reactive clonotypes from more than 20 after infection to 38 after vaccination was observed, but the change was not found to be significant. Only a relatively small number of convalescent patients were included in the study, and early timepoints following natural infection were not analyzed. In convalescent patients, a median around 89% of post-vaccine SARS-CoV-2-reactive clones were detected only after vaccination, suggesting vaccine-specific priming.

Notes on this clonotype: Its antigen has not been determined. Qualities for individual bases were not recorded, and no much larger clone is one base off.

The library was made by PCR. TCR sequencing of DNA from cultured CD4+ T cells used the Oncomine TCR Beta short-read assay at the Johns Hopkins FTIC core. The QIAamp micro DNA kit was used to extract genomic DNA from the cultured CD4+ T cells. Oncomine TCR Beta libraries from cultured CD4+ T cells were pooled with unique dual indexes and sequenced on an Illumina iSeq 100. The original methods were these. Non-productive sequences were removed, and CDR3s that did not start with C, did not end with F or W, or were shorter than 7 amino acids were discarded. Antigen-specific clonotypes were identified with the MANAFEST web application by comparing peptide-stimulated wells with reference and other culture wells. An FDR below 0.05, an odds ratio above 5, and a productive frequency above 0.1% in at least two of three replicate wells were required for clones to be considered positive. A clonotype was classed as cross-reactive if the clonotype showed significant expansion both in SARS-CoV-2 spike wells and in at least one common cold coronavirus spike condition. Using R version 3.6.1, CDR3 homology was evaluated through Levenshtein distances (stringdist) along with unrooted phylogenetic trees (ape). TCRdb's own reprocessing of the public reads used fastp at Q25 and MiXCR and kept productive beta chains. All rows with the same CDR3 protein become a single entry with the most common DNA and genes. Clone size and V and J calls follow TCRdb, not the original study. The sample table lists 20,000 to 25,000 distinct CDR3 sequences, about 46% of them with a count of one. The ten largest clones add up to around 13% of the sample.

The time point label corresponds to: late sampling 161 to 241 days after vaccination in a few convalescent patients. This specimen's treatment or condition label, interpreted: approximately nine-day PBMC culture with coronavirus spike peptide pools or control peptides (ViraFEST assay). To expand antigen-specific T cells with peptide pools and then pick out the expanded clonotypes through TCR sequencing, the study relied on the ViraFEST assay. Positive SARS-CoV-2 PCR tests in the convalescent patients dated from March to December 2020, before Alpha, Beta and Delta variants emerged in the United States. PBMCs were cultured at fewer than 2.5 million per well in IMDM supplemented with around 5.5% human AB serum and about 10 IU/ml IL-2, with approximately 9.5 ug/ml peptide pools added. Half of the culture medium was replaced with fresh IL-2-containing medium on days 3 and 7. After approximately 11 days of culture, CD4+ T cells were isolated by negative selection with the EasySep CD4+ T cell isolation kit. PBMCs were separated from whole blood using Ficoll-Paque Plus gradient centrifugation and then either used fresh or cryopreserved at -140C. Culture conditions were generally each tested in triplicate wells.

The specimen was CD4+ T cells from blood, cultured in vitro, collected about 7 months after SARS-CoV-2 vaccination. This TCR derives from a human donor who had recovered from COVID-19.

The nucleotide sequence is TGTGCCAGCAGCTTGTGGTATCAGGGTGAAGCTTTCTTT. It encodes CASSLWYQGEAFF. The sequence is built from TRBV7-3 and TRBJ1-1; a tentative D match to TRBD1 spans 5 bases. V is cut by 3 bases and J by 7 bases, and the space between the germline ends is 12 bases. The CDR1 and CDR2 encoded by the germline V gene are SGHTA and FQGTGA. From its cysteine to its phenylalanine, the CDR3 spans 13 amino acids. The retained sequence is limited to the CDR3, 39 bases, with the frame set at the first base.